The clone carrying this T cell receptor beta chain was seen once. This sample was included in a study of chemoradiotherapy in HPV16-positive cancers. The CDR3 runs to 13 residues. CDR1 and CDR2 (germline): SGHVS, FQNEAQ. Profiling relied on immunoSEQ multiplex PCR, and the TCRdb table lists in-frame clones only, not all of them. Of 3,000 to 4,000 clones in the sample, under 95% are singletons; the top ten hold roughly 2.3%. The chain uses TRBV7-8 and TRBJ2-2; 8 bases map to TRBD2. This sequence was found in a human donor with HPV-associated anogenital cancer. This material consisted of blood, taken from a patient who underwent chemoradiotherapy. The CDR3 loop reads CASGLAGTGELFF. In nucleotides, the CDR3 is TGTGCAAGCGGGCTAGCGGGTACCGGGGAGCTGTTTTTT. The full variable domain, completed using reference TRBV7-8 and TRBJ2-2, is GAGVSQSPRYKVAKRGQDVALRCDPISGHVSLFWYQQALGQGPEFLTYFQNEAQLDKSGLPSDRFFAERPEGSVSTLKIQRTQQEDSAVYLCASGLAGTGELFFGEGSRLTVL.